These 19 T cell receptor beta chains were sequenced from one sample in a study of cytomegalovirus exposure and HLA in healthy donors. This PCR relied on a set of 60 Vbeta primers and 13 Jbeta primers. Here immunoSEQ multiplex PCR was the method, and the copy in TCRdb shows in-frame clones only, minus some. The table has approximately 67,000 clones, 85% to 90% seen once. The sample was PBMCs. These TCRs come from a woman in her twenties or thirties in good health and CMV-seropositive.

The V gene is TRBV7-6, the J gene TRBJ2-1; 7 nucleotides line up with TRBD1. The CDR3 consists of 14 residues. V was clipped by 0 bases and J by 5 bases; unmatched bases: 1. Germline lookup yields CDR1 SGHVS and CDR2 FNYEAQ. In DNA form, the CDR3 reads TGTGCCAGCAGCTTAGCTGGGACAGACAATGAGCAGTTCTTC. Protein: CASSLAGTDNEQFF.

This clone was picked up one time. The rearrangement joins TRBV30 to TRBJ1-6; D is perhaps TRBD1 (6 bases). Looked up from germline, CDR1 is GTSNPN and CDR2 is SVGIG (reference sequence). Trimming cost V 2 bases and J 6 bases, with 11 bases left between them. This CDR3 is 14 amino acids long. The CDR3 reads CAWSRTGFNSPLHF. In nucleotides, the CDR3 is TGTGCCTGGAGTCGAACAGGGTTTAATTCACCCCTCCACTTT.

This clone was observed a handful of times. The chain joins TRBV9 to TRBJ2-3; 8 nucleotides line up with TRBD2. CDR3 length: 17 amino acids. The trim removed 4 bases at V and 2 bases at J, leaving 12 bases unmatched. The germline gives CDR1 SGDLS, CDR2 YYNGEE. CDR3 residues: CASSPAGAGGPTDTQYF. The CDR3 DNA follows: TGTGCCAGCAGCCCGGCGGGTGCGGGAGGACCCACAGATACGCAGTATTTT.

The chain carries TRBV9 and TRBJ2-6; TRBD2 might be the D (6 bases). The CDR3 contains 17 residues. Germline CDR1 reads SGDLS; CDR2 reads YYNGEE. V dropped 4 bases and J dropped 0 bases, with 14 bases sitting between them. DNA of the CDR3: TGTGCCAGCAGCCGGTCTAGCGAGAGCTCTGGGGCCAACGTCCTGACTTTC. As protein: CASSRSSESSGANVLTF. Looking up the rest from reference TRBV9 and TRBJ2-6 gives the full variable domain: DSGVTQTPKHLITATGQRVTLRCSPRSGDLSVYWYQQSLDQGLQFLIQYYNGEERAKGNILERFSAQQFPDLHSELNLSSLELGDSALYFCASSRSSESSGANVLTFGAGSRLTVL.

This clone was observed a single time. The gene calls are TRBV7-8 and TRBJ2-7, with D possibly TRBD2 on 6 matching bases. Germline lookup yields CDR1 SGHVS and CDR2 FQNEAQ. The CDR3 has 15 residues. V dropped 5 bases and J dropped 2 bases, with 16 bases sitting between them. Here the CDR3 DNA reads TGTGCCAGCAGCCCCGAGGGACTGACCCCCTACGAGCAGTACTTC. Translation gives CASSPEGLTPYEQYF.

The count of this clone is one. This chain links TRBV29-1 with TRBJ2-2; TRBD2 might be the D (5 bases). The CDR3 is made up of 14 amino acids. V lost 0 bases to trimming and J lost 5 bases, with 10 bases between them. Germline values: CDR1 SQVTM, CDR2 ANQGSEA. CDR3 DNA sequence: TGCAGCGTTGAAGAAGGATGGGAGACCGGGGAGCTGTTTTTT. Encoded protein: CSVEEGWETGELFF.

The chain is built from TRBV5-1 and TRBJ2-3; 12 bases line up with TRBD2. The CDR3 covers 15 residues. With 0 bases clipped from V and 7 bases from J, the junction kept 3 bases outside the gene matches. Germline-derived CDR1 and CDR2 are SGHRS and YFSETQ. CDR3 sequence: CASSLVTSGSYTQYF. In DNA form, the CDR3 reads TGCGCCAGCAGCTTGGTGACTAGCGGGAGCTATACGCAGTATTTT.

The rearrangement joins TRBV6-6 to TRBJ1-1; TRBD1 might be the D (6 bases). CDR3 length equals 15 residues. V was clipped by 7 bases and J by 0 bases, with 15 bases between them. In germline, CDR1 is MNHNY, CDR2 SVGAGI (reference sequence). CDR3 sequence reads: CASTLKQGLNTEAFF. The DNA for the CDR3 is TGTGCCAGCACCCTAAAGCAGGGGCTGAACACTGAAGCTTTCTTT.

The gene calls are TRBV19 and TRBJ1-3; D is ambiguous. Germline V gene lookup returns CDR1 LNHDA and CDR2 SQIVND (reference sequence). This CDR3 region has 14 residues. Deletions cut 3 bases from V and 4 bases from J, with 10 bases between. DNA of the CDR3: TGTGCCAGTAGTATCACAAAATCGGGAAACACCATATATTTT. This gives the protein CASSITKSGNTIYF.

The chain is built from TRBV6-1 and TRBJ2-7; no firm D call. Trimming left V 1 base short and J 2 bases short, with 6 bases between. The V gene's germline CDR1 is MNHNS and CDR2 SASEGT. There are 13 residues in the CDR3. The CDR3 region is CASSEGPPYEQYF. The CDR3 coding sequence is TGTGCCAGCAGTGAAGGGCCCCCCTACGAGCAGTACTTC.

The chain employs TRBV28 and TRBJ2-5; unclear D gene. With the DNA end fitting TRBJ2-7 better, the J assignment may be wrong. This CDR3 is built from 12 residues. The germline V gene encodes CDR1 MDHEN and CDR2 SYDVKM. The CDR3: CASSLQHYEQYF. The DNA of the CDR3 is TGTGCCAGCAGTTTACAGCACTACGAGCAGTACTTC.

The J gene is TRBJ1-2, the V gene TRBV5-4; TRBD1 matches 8 bases. Germline-derived CDR1 and CDR2 are SGHNT and YYREEE (reference sequence). The CDR3 length is 14 residues. V shed 0 bases and J 7 bases; nucleotides not matched to a gene: 5. The CDR3 sequence is CASSLAQGALGYTF. CDR3 coding DNA: TGTGCCAGCAGCTTGGCCCAGGGGGCCCTTGGCTACACCTTC.

This chain uses TRBV5-1 with TRBJ2-7; 7 bases line up with TRBD1. Trimming at V came to 3 bases and at J to 6 bases, leaving 3 bases not matched to a gene. CDR3 length equals 12 residues. Germline V gene sequence: CDR1 SGHRS, CDR2 YFSETQ. The CDR3: CASSSDRSEQYF. CDR3 DNA sequence: TGCGCCAGCAGCTCGGACAGGTCCGAGCAGTACTTC. Variable domain in full (rest from reference TRBV5-1 and TRBJ2-7): KAGVTQTPRYLIKTRGQQVTLSCSPISGHRSVSWYQQTPGQGLQFLFEYFSETQRNKGNFPGRFSGRQFSNSRSEMNVSTLELGDSALYLCASSSDRSEQYFGPGTRLTVT.

The chain carries TRBV30 and TRBJ2-7; tentative D call: TRBD2 (6 bases). The CDR3 totals 13 residues. Trimming shortened V by 5 bases and J by 4 bases, and 15 bases separated the two germline ends. CDR1 is GTSNPN, CDR2 SVGIG, per germline (reference sequence). CDR3 bases: TGTGCCTGGGGGATAGCGGAGGGTTACGAGCAGTACTTC. This gives the protein CAWGIAEGYEQYF.

The V call is TRBV23-1, the J call TRBJ2-7, with 11 positions matching TRBD2. TRBV23-1 is classed as an ORF, of uncertain function. V was clipped by 2 bases and J by 3 bases; unmatched bases: 3. The CDR3 consists of 15 residues. The CDR3 nucleotides are TGCGCCAGCAGTCAAGGGCTAGCGGGAGGCTACGAGCAGTACTTC. This gives the protein CASSQGLAGGYEQYF.

The CDR3 here is CASSLEASGAKNEQFF. The CDR3 DNA follows: TGTGCCAGCAGCTTAGAGGCTAGCGGAGCCAAAAATGAGCAGTTCTTC. The rearrangement joins TRBV7-6 to TRBJ2-1; the match to TRBD2 covers 7 bases. J gave up 7 bases and V 1 base, and 10 bases lay outside the gene matches. CDR1 SGHVS and CDR2 FNYEAQ come from the germline V gene. This CDR3 region has 16 residues.

The rearrangement joins TRBV15 to TRBJ2-2, with D tentatively TRBD2 (6 bases). Trimming left V 6 bases short and J 0 bases short, with 8 bases between. This CDR3 is 14 amino acids long. The V gene's germline CDR1 is LNHNV and CDR2 YYDKDF (reference sequence). The CDR3: CATSIAANTGELFF. CDR3 DNA: TGTGCCACCAGTATAGCGGCGAACACCGGGGAGCTGTTTTTT. The complete variable domain, with remaining parts taken from reference TRBV15 and TRBJ2-2, reads DAMVIQNPRYQVTQFGKPVTLSCSQTLNHNVMYWYQQKSSQAPKLLFHYYDKDFNNEADTPDNFQSRRPNTSFCFLDIRSPGLGDTAMYLCATSIAANTGELFFGEGSRLTVL.

This clone was found once. This rearrangement joins TRBV2 to TRBJ1-4; D is uncertain. V shed 8 bases and J shed 1 base, with 5 bases lying between them. The CDR3 runs 12 residues. Germline assignment: CDR1 SNHLY and CDR2 FYNNEI. The CDR3 loop is CASVRTNEKLFF. For the CDR3, the DNA is TGTGCCAGCGTCAGAACTAATGAAAAACTGTTTTTT.

The chain is built from TRBV7-9 and TRBJ2-3; D is unclear. V lost 8 bases and J lost 2, with 14 bases in between. This CDR3 spans 14 amino acids. Germline-derived CDR1 and CDR2 are SEHNR and FQNEAQ (reference sequence). The CDR3 coding sequence is TGTGCCAGCGTCTTGGCTAGTCCCACAGATACGCAGTATTTT. It specifies CASVLASPTDTQYF.